These 27 T cell receptor beta chains were all obtained from the same sample, sequenced in a study of blood T cell repertoires in COVID-19. Here immunoSEQ multiplex PCR was the method, and the copy in TCRdb shows in-frame clones only, minus some. The top ten hold 2.5% to 3% of the sample, which has under 300,000 clones, 65% to 90% seen once. The sequencing sample was made of peripheral blood. All receptors come from an older woman with active or convalescent COVID-19.

The chain combines TRBV19 with TRBJ2-7; 10 bases agree with TRBD1. Germline CDR1 is LNHDA and CDR2 is SQIVND (reference sequence). J lost 0 bases, V lost 4 bases, and 6 bases had no gene match. CDR3 length: 16 residues. The CDR3 here is CASSTMTGGYSYEQYF. In nucleotides, the CDR3 is TGTGCCAGTAGTACTATGACAGGGGGCTACTCCTACGAGCAGTACTTC.

The chain carries TRBV11-2 and TRBJ2-1; 9 nucleotides agree with TRBD1. J lost 6 bases, V lost 5 bases, and 11 bases had no gene match. Germline lookup yields CDR1 SGHAT and CDR2 FQNNGV. This CDR3 spans 16 amino acids. The CDR3 sequence is CASSNYRDRVSNEQFF. As DNA, the CDR3 is TGTGCCAGCAGCAACTACCGGGACAGGGTAAGCAATGAGCAGTTCTTC.

The gene calls are TRBV7-9 and TRBJ1-3; 8 bases fit TRBD1. The CDR3 totals 14 residues. Germline CDR1 SEHNR, CDR2 FQNEAQ (reference sequence). J lost 2 bases, V lost 4 bases, and 1 base had no gene match. The DNA for the CDR3 is TGTGCCAGCAGCTCGACAGGGGCTGGAAACACCATATATTTT. This translates into CASSSTGAGNTIYF. Drawing the rest from reference TRBV7-9 and TRBJ1-3, the complete variable domain is DTGVSQNPRHKITKRGQNVTFRCDPISEHNRLYWYRQTLGQGPEFLTYFQNEAQLEKSRLLSDRFSAERPKGSFSTLEIQRTEQGDSAMYLCASSSTGAGNTIYFGEGSWLTVV.

This clone has just a few counts. The chain uses TRBV11-1 and TRBJ1-1; D is perhaps TRBD1 (5 bases). V was trimmed by 5 bases and J by 3 bases, leaving 13 bases between them. The CDR3 loop spans 14 amino acids. Germline V gene sequence: CDR1 SGHAT, CDR2 FQDESV (reference sequence). This CDR3 is CASSLQDADTEAFF. The CDR3, as DNA: TGTGCCAGCAGCCTACAGGATGCGGACACTGAAGCTTTCTTT.

The V gene is TRBV29-1, the J gene TRBJ2-1, with D perhaps TRBD2 (5 bases). V lost 2 bases, J lost 10 bases, and 12 bases lay in between. The CDR3 length is 12 residues. CDR1 SQVTM and CDR2 ANQGSEA come from the germline V gene. The CDR3 sequence: CSVERFEREQFF. The CDR3 DNA follows: TGCAGCGTTGAAAGGTTCGAGCGGGAGCAGTTCTTC.

The chain carries TRBV7-2 and TRBJ2-3; D may be TRBD2 (7 bases). The V end was cut by 1 base, the J end by 5 bases, with 10 bases between. The germline CDR1 and CDR2 sequences are SGHTA and FQGNSA. The CDR3 sequence is 14 residues long. CDR3 bases: TGTGCCAGCAGCTTAGGGGGGGGCGAAGATACGCAGTATTTT. It codes for CASSLGGGEDTQYF.

J is TRBJ1-2 and V is TRBV6-1; 12 bases fit TRBD1. Germline V gene lookup returns CDR1 MNHNS and CDR2 SASEGT. CDR3 size: 16 residues. The V segment lost 4 bases and the J segment 3 bases; nucleotides outside the gene matches: 6. The CDR3 spells CASSVDGTGGYYGYTF. The CDR3 nucleotides read TGTGCCAGCAGTGTTGACGGGACAGGGGGCTACTATGGCTACACCTTC.

This clone showed up just once. Given a much more abundant clone one base away, this may be a read error. V and J are TRBV2 and TRBJ1-2; weak D call: TRBD1 (5 bases). The CDR3 consists of 11 residues. Per germline, CDR1 SNHLY and CDR2 FYNNEI. Trimming removed 8 bases from V and 3 bases from J, with 7 bases in between. Here the CDR3 reads CASGGDYGYTF. The DNA for the CDR3 is TGTGCCAGCGGGGGGGACTATGGCTACACCTTC.

The chain combines TRBV15 with TRBJ1-6, with 7 positions matching TRBD1. CDR1 and CDR2 (germline): LNHNV, YYDKDF (reference sequence). Unmatched junction bases numbered 3, after V lost 0 bases and J lost 13 bases. This CDR3 spans 13 amino acids. CDR3 in DNA: TGTGCCACCAGCAGAGACCCGACAGGGCCCCTCCACTTT. Protein: CATSRDPTGPLHF.

The rearrangement links TRBV18 to TRBJ2-3; perhaps TRBD1 as D (6 bases). CDR3 length equals 14 residues. CDR1 KGHSH and CDR2 LQKENI come from the germline V gene. The V end lost 6 bases, the J end lost 2 bases, and 12 bases lay between the germline ends. The CDR3 DNA is TGTGCCAGCTCGTTCCGGGACATCACAGATACGCAGTATTTT. Its translation is CASSFRDITDTQYF.

This chain uses TRBV5-1 with TRBJ2-5, with TRBD2 as a possible D gene (5 bases). Trimming removed 4 bases at V and 3 bases at J, with 16 bases between. CDR3 length equals 15 residues. CDR1 and CDR2 from the germline V gene are SGHRS and YFSETQ. As DNA, the CDR3 is TGCGCCAGCAGCCGAGGAGGTTCGGAGAAAGAGACCCAGTACTTC. Residues: CASSRGGSEKETQYF.

V and J are TRBV20-1 and TRBJ2-1; 8 nucleotides align to TRBD2. Trimming took 3 bases from V and 4 from J; bases not matched to a gene: 5. The CDR3 runs 14 residues. Germline CDR1 and CDR2: DFQATT and SNEGSKA (reference sequence). CDR3 DNA sequence: TGCAGTGCTAGTATACGCGGGGGGTACAATGAGCAGTTCTTC. This sequence encodes CSASIRGGYNEQFF.

With regard to this clone: At the DNA level, this CDR3 is encoded by other sequences in the same sample as well. The CDR3 loop is CASSLAGGNTEAFF. CDR3 bases: TGCGCCAGCAGCCTGGCGGGGGGCAACACTGAAGCTTTCTTT. The chain employs TRBV5-1 and TRBJ1-1; possibly TRBD1 for D (6 bases). This CDR3 has 14 amino acids. Looked up from germline, CDR1 is SGHRS and CDR2 is YFSETQ. Between the trimmed V and J ends, which lost 4 bases and 2 bases, there was a span of 12 bases.

The chain carries TRBV19 and TRBJ1-2, with TRBD1 as a possible D gene (6 bases). This CDR3 has 14 amino acids. V was cut by 6 bases and J by 8 bases, with 19 bases left in between. Germline V lookup: CDR1 LNHDA, CDR2 SQIVND (reference sequence). The CDR3 sequence is CASRAATGVIGYTF. Here the CDR3 DNA reads TGTGCCAGTAGAGCCGCGACAGGCGTGATCGGCTACACCTTC.

The gene calls are TRBV15 and TRBJ2-2, with TRBD1 matching 7 bases. The CDR3 is made up of 16 amino acids. V gave up 1 base and J gave up 4 bases; unmatched junction bases: 6. CDR1 is LNHNV, CDR2 YYDKDF, per germline (reference sequence). CDR3 loop: CATSRALGTATGELFF. The CDR3 bases are TGTGCCACCAGCAGAGCCCTCGGGACAGCCACCGGGGAGCTGTTTTTT.

This chain uses TRBV11-2 with TRBJ1-2; D is unclear. Germline V lookup: CDR1 SGHAT, CDR2 FQNNGV. Trimming shortened V by 0 bases and J by 1 base, and 9 bases separated the two germline ends. The CDR3 has 15 residues. CDR3 sequence reads: CASSLDPTLNYGYTF. As DNA, the CDR3 is TGTGCCAGCAGCTTAGACCCCACTCTTAACTATGGCTACACCTTC.

The chain has TRBV7-9 and TRBJ2-7, with 8 bases identical to TRBD1. V lost 2 bases, J lost 0 bases, and 9 bases stayed unmatched. The CDR3 extends over 17 amino acids. Germline assignment: CDR1 SEHNR and CDR2 FQNEAQ (reference sequence). This CDR3 is CASSLLYRDRNSYEQYF. The CDR3 DNA follows: TGTGCCAGCAGCTTACTATACCGGGACAGGAACTCCTACGAGCAGTACTTC.

This chain uses TRBV5-4 with TRBJ1-2; 8 nucleotides match TRBD1. This CDR3 has 14 amino acids. Germline values: CDR1 SGHNT, CDR2 YYREEE (reference sequence). The junction had 8 bases not matched to a gene; V was cut back by 4 bases and J by 6 bases. The chain's CDR3 is CASSPGTGANGYTF. CDR3 DNA: TGTGCCAGCAGCCCCGGGACAGGAGCCAATGGCTACACCTTC.

This sequence joins TRBV19 and TRBJ2-7, with TRBD1 identical over 12 bases. The germline CDR1 and CDR2 sequences are LNHDA and SQIVND (reference sequence). The J segment lost 6 bases and the V segment lost 3 bases, leaving 6 bases of the junction unmatched. This CDR3 contains 15 residues. The CDR3 loop reads CASSIGRDRGLEQYF. The CDR3 coding sequence is TGTGCCAGTAGTATTGGACGGGACAGGGGGCTCGAGCAGTACTTC.

This clone was detected a few times. The chain couples TRBV19 to TRBJ1-4; 9 bases are a match to TRBD1. CDR3 length: 15 amino acids. Germline CDR1 LNHDA, CDR2 SQIVND (reference sequence). The ends lost 5 bases at V and 7 bases at J; junction bases unmatched: 8. The DNA for the CDR3 is TGTGCCAGTAGTGGGACAGGGAGCCGGAGTGAAAAACTGTTTTTT. Amino acid sequence: CASSGTGSRSEKLFF. Looking up the rest from reference TRBV19 and TRBJ1-4 gives the full variable domain: DGGITQSPKYLFRKEGQNVTLSCEQNLNHDAMYWYRQDPGQGLRLIYYSQIVNDFQKGDIAEGYSVSREKKESFPLTVTSAQKNPTAFYLCASSGTGSRSEKLFFGSGTQLSVL.

This rearrangement joins TRBV7-9 to TRBJ2-6; TRBD1 aligns across 7 bases. Per the germline V gene, CDR1 is SEHNR and CDR2 is FQNEAQ (reference sequence). Trimming at V came to 5 bases and at J to 2 bases, leaving 9 bases not matched to a gene. This CDR3 has 17 amino acids. In DNA, the CDR3 is TGTGCCAGCAGCCCGACAGGGTTTTCTCCTGGGGCCAACGTCCTGACTTTC. Translating gives CASSPTGFSPGANVLTF.

The chain uses TRBV6-1 and TRBJ1-5, with D maybe TRBD1 (6 bases). The V end lost 4 bases, the J end lost 1 base, and 23 bases lay between the germline ends. The germline CDR1 and CDR2 sequences are MNHNS and SASEGT. The CDR3 has 19 amino acids. Here the CDR3 reads CASSATSWDILGSNQPQHF. For the CDR3, the DNA is TGTGCCAGCAGTGCCACCTCTTGGGACATCCTAGGGAGCAATCAGCCCCAGCATTTT.

The chain's CDR3 is CSASEVTGDYGYTF. The CDR3 nucleotides are TGCAGTGCTAGTGAGGTTACAGGAGACTATGGCTACACCTTC. The chain couples TRBV20-1 to TRBJ1-2, with D perhaps matching TRBD1 (5 bases). V was pared by 3 bases and J by 3 bases, with 14 bases between. The CDR3 is 14 residues long. The V gene's germline CDR1 is DFQATT and CDR2 SNEGSKA (reference sequence).

The chain uses TRBV5-4 and TRBJ1-3; D uncertain. CDR1 is SGHNT and CDR2 is YYREEE in the germline V gene (reference sequence). The CDR3 length is 16 residues. Trimming pared 0 bases from V and 0 bases from J, leaving 10 bases between. The CDR3 is CASSLGREISGNTIYF. The CDR3 region has the DNA TGTGCCAGCAGCTTGGGTCGGGAAATCTCTGGAAACACCATATATTTT.

This rearrangement joins TRBV4-2 to TRBJ2-7; 10 positions match TRBD1. This CDR3 has 16 residues. V lost 4 bases, J lost 3 bases, and 9 bases stayed unmatched. Per the germline V gene, CDR1 is LGHNA and CDR2 is YNFKEQ. The CDR3 spells CASSPIGGTGDYEQYF. The CDR3 DNA reads as TGTGCCAGCAGCCCGATCGGCGGGACAGGGGACTACGAGCAGTACTTC.

The V and J genes are TRBV5-4 and TRBJ2-3; 9 nucleotides agree with TRBD2. The germline V gene has CDR1 SGHNT and CDR2 YYREEE (reference sequence). The trim removed 6 bases at V and 1 base at J, leaving 9 bases unmatched. The CDR3 loop spans 16 amino acids. This CDR3 is CASTDLTSGRTDTQYF. DNA for the CDR3: TGTGCCAGCACCGATTTGACTAGCGGACGCACAGATACGCAGTATTTT.

The CDR3 DNA reads TGTGCCAGCAGCTTAGCGACAGGGATAAATGAAAAACTGTTTTTT. Its translation is CASSLATGINEKLFF. This chain connects TRBV7-2 to TRBJ1-4; 7 bases align to TRBD1. After removal of 0 bases from V and 5 bases from J, the junction contained 3 bases not matched to a gene. From germline, CDR1 is SGHTA and CDR2 FQGNSA. CDR3 length: 15 amino acids. The entire variable domain, with the rest obtained from reference TRBV7-2 and TRBJ1-4, is as follows: GAGVSQSPSNKVTEKGKDVELRCDPISGHTALYWYRQSLGQGLEFLIYFQGNSAPDKSGLPSDRFSAERTGGSVSTLTIQRTQQEDSAVYLCASSLATGINEKLFFGSGTQLSVL.